This T cell receptor beta chain was identified in a study of T cell repertoires and HLA-DP antigens. As to this clone: As yet, its antigen is unknown.

The primer mix covered 54 TRBV segments and 13 TRBJ segments. The assay was immunoSEQ multiplex PCR, and TCRdb's table has in-frame clones only and misses some. The table includes about 89,000 clones, 86% detected once. V shed 0 bases, J shed 3 bases, and the junction held 7 bases outside the gene matches. Germline CDR1 is MGHRA and CDR2 is YSYEKL. This CDR3 is built from 18 residues. Untouched CD4+ T cells were isolated by negative selection, averaging around 98% purity. The TCR originated in a man in his forties or fifties in good health and CMV-seronegative. Sequences were obtained from CD4+ T cells from PBMCs. The chain uses TRBV4-1 and TRBJ1-4, with 10 bases that match TRBD1. CDR3 DNA: TGCGCCAGCAGCCAAGAGGGGGACAGGGGCCGAGCTAATGAAAAACTGTTTTTT. Amino acid sequence: CASSQEGDRGRANEKLFF.